These 28 T cell receptor beta chains share one sample of origin, sequenced in a study of beta chain features in type 1 diabetes. Expressed TCRB transcripts were sequenced after all isolated RNA was converted to cDNA. Here immunoSEQ multiplex PCR was the method, and the copy in TCRdb shows in-frame clones only, minus some. This sample yields some 150,000 clones, of which 9.2% are seen a single time; around 0.7% belongs to the top ten. Sequenced sample: central memory CD4+ T cells from blood. These receptors came from a man between 18 and 35 years old in good health.

Only a few counts were recorded for this clone. The same CDR3 arises from other DNA sequences in this sample as well. The J gene is TRBJ1-1, the V gene TRBV18, with D possibly matching TRBD1 (6 bases). V was cut by 4 bases and J by 1 base, with 7 bases left in between. Germline V gene data show CDR1 as KGHSH and CDR2 as LQKENI. CDR3 length equals 13 residues. The CDR3 DNA sequence: TGTGCCAGCTCACTGGACAGGAACACTGAAGCTTTCTTT. Translating gives CASSLDRNTEAFF.

This clone has a handful of counts. J is TRBJ2-6 and V is TRBV19; 10 bases are a match to TRBD1. The V gene end was trimmed by 9 bases and the J gene end by 1 base; junction bases not matched to a gene: 12. CDR1 and CDR2 from the germline V gene are LNHDA and SQIVND (reference sequence). The CDR3 has 18 residues. The CDR3 loop reads CASTRRDRGRSGANVLTF. In DNA form, the CDR3 reads TGTGCCAGCACCCGACGGGACAGGGGTAGGTCTGGGGCCAACGTCCTGACTTTC.

This rearrangement joins TRBV5-4 to TRBJ2-2; weak D call: TRBD1 (6 bases). This CDR3 comprises 18 residues. V shed 1 base and J shed 3 bases, with 19 bases lying between them. Germline assignment: CDR1 SGHNT and CDR2 YYREEE (reference sequence). The CDR3 coding sequence is TGTGCCAGCAGCTTGTGGTTGGGGGCGCGAGGAGACACCGGGGAGCTGTTTTTT. This gives the protein CASSLWLGARGDTGELFF.

The V and J genes are TRBV19 and TRBJ1-1; possible D gene TRBD1, 5 bases. The germline CDR1 and CDR2 sequences are LNHDA and SQIVND (reference sequence). The CDR3 sequence is 14 residues long. V lost 4 bases and J 3 bases, leaving 12 bases between the germline ends. The CDR3 bases are TGTGCCAGTAGTAGGCGGGACGGTTACACTGAAGCTTTCTTT. Its protein is CASSRRDGYTEAFF. The full variable domain, in which reference TRBV19 and TRBJ1-1 provide the parts outside the CDR3, is DGGITQSPKYLFRKEGQNVTLSCEQNLNHDAMYWYRQDPGQGLRLIYYSQIVNDFQKGDIAEGYSVSREKKESFPLTVTSAQKNPTAFYLCASSRRDGYTEAFFGQGTRLTVV.

The sample holds many counts of this clone. This CDR3 is CASSVAGGGANVLTF. The CDR3 nucleotides read TGTGCCAGCAGCGTAGCAGGGGGTGGGGCCAACGTCCTGACTTTC. This chain connects TRBV9 to TRBJ2-6, with TRBD1 matching 7 bases. Germline values: CDR1 SGDLS, CDR2 YYNGEE. V shed 0 bases and J 3 bases; nucleotides not matched to a gene: 0. There are 15 residues in the CDR3.

The rearrangement uses TRBV9 and TRBJ2-5, with unresolved D. V was trimmed by 4 bases and J by 5 bases, leaving 6 bases between them. This CDR3 spans 11 amino acids. Germline CDR1 is SGDLS and CDR2 is YYNGEE. CDR3 nucleotides: TGTGCCAGCAGCATCGGGGAGACCCAGTACTTC. Protein: CASSIGETQYF.

The chain uses TRBV5-1 and TRBJ2-7, with 7 nucleotides matching TRBD1. Per the germline V gene, CDR1 is SGHRS and CDR2 is YFSETQ. The CDR3 loop spans 14 amino acids. J lost 3 bases, V lost 3 bases, and 6 bases had no gene match. CDR3 in DNA: TGCGCCAGCAGCTCCGTGGCAGGGGGCTACGAGCAGTACTTC. Protein: CASSSVAGGYEQYF.

The sample holds a few counts of this clone. The genes are TRBV5-1 and TRBJ2-7; possible D gene TRBD2, 5 bases. V gave up 7 bases and J gave up 7 bases, with 12 bases separating them. Germline CDR1 is SGHRS and CDR2 is YFSETQ. The CDR3 is made up of 11 amino acids. CDR3 sequence: CASASSGEQYF. The DNA for the CDR3 is TGCGCCAGCGCTTCCTCGGGGGAGCAGTACTTC.

This clone was seen a few times. The rearrangement links TRBV5-1 to TRBJ2-1, with TRBD2 matching over 11 bases. The CDR3 totals 14 residues. Germline CDR1 and CDR2: SGHRS and YFSETQ. Germline trimming cut 4 bases from V and 5 bases from J; bases unmatched to any gene: 2. CDR3 coding DNA: TGCGCCAGCAGCAGACTAGCGGGGAACAATGAGCAGTTCTTC. It encodes CASSRLAGNNEQFF.

This clone has only a few counts. Additional DNA sequences in this sample encode the identical CDR3. The gene calls are TRBV19 and TRBJ2-7, with TRBD1 as a possible D gene (5 bases). V was shortened by 3 bases and J by 0 bases, with 9 bases between the two germline ends. The CDR3 covers 14 residues. Per germline, CDR1 LNHDA and CDR2 SQIVND (reference sequence). The CDR3: CASSIDSLSYEQYF. In DNA, the CDR3 is TGTGCCAGTAGTATCGACAGTCTCTCCTACGAGCAGTACTTC.

This clone was seen a few times. V gene TRBV7-9 combines with J gene TRBJ2-7; TRBD1 agrees at 8 bases. The CDR3 totals 14 residues. Germline values: CDR1 SEHNR, CDR2 FQNEAQ (reference sequence). After removal of 3 bases from V and 2 bases from J, the junction contained 3 bases not matched to a gene. The chain's CDR3 is CASSLGQATYEQYF. Here the CDR3 DNA reads TGTGCCAGCAGCTTGGGACAGGCGACCTACGAGCAGTACTTC.

The rearrangement uses TRBV7-4 and TRBJ2-7; the D gene is possibly TRBD2 (6 bases). Germline-derived CDR1 and CDR2 are SGHVT and SQSDAQ. Trimming took 1 base from V and 3 from J, leaving 16 bases between them. The CDR3 extends over 16 amino acids. CDR3 in amino acids: CASSLEGPTRSYEQYF. CDR3 DNA: TGTGCCAGCAGCTTAGAGGGTCCGACTAGAAGCTACGAGCAGTACTTC.

This clone came up a few times. V gene TRBV9 combines with J gene TRBJ1-2; 9 nucleotides agree with TRBD1. V lost 4 bases, J lost 2 bases, and 12 bases stayed unmatched. Per the germline V gene, CDR1 is SGDLS and CDR2 is YYNGEE. There are 17 residues in the CDR3. In DNA form, the CDR3 reads TGTGCCAGCAGCACTCACACGACAGGGGGGAGGAACTATGGCTACACCTTC. This encodes CASSTHTTGGRNYGYTF.

This chain uses TRBV7-2 with TRBJ1-5; 7 nucleotides line up with TRBD1. The CDR3 has 16 residues. Germline CDR1 and CDR2: SGHTA and FQGNSA. J was trimmed by 6 bases and V by 1 base; bases with no gene match: 9. CDR3 amino acids: CASSLGPQGIGQPQHF. In nucleotides, the CDR3 is TGTGCCAGCAGCTTAGGGCCACAGGGGATCGGTCAGCCCCAGCATTTT. Using reference TRBV7-2 and TRBJ1-5 for the parts outside the CDR3, the full variable domain is GAGVSQSPSNKVTEKGKDVELRCDPISGHTALYWYRQSLGQGLEFLIYFQGNSAPDKSGLPSDRFSAERTGGSVSTLTIQRTQQEDSAVYLCASSLGPQGIGQPQHFGDGTRLSIL.

This clone came up a few times. This chain connects TRBV18 to TRBJ1-2; possible D gene TRBD1, 5 bases. Per the germline V gene, CDR1 is KGHSH and CDR2 is LQKENI. V lost 5 bases to trimming and J lost 3 bases, with 7 bases between them. CDR3 size: 12 residues. The CDR3 is CASSLQDYGYTF. CDR3 nucleotide sequence: TGTGCCAGCTCATTACAGGACTATGGCTACACCTTC.

In this sample, this clone turned up a few times. The V and J genes are TRBV7-2 and TRBJ2-7; D may be TRBD2 (5 bases). The CDR3 has 15 amino acids. Germline values: CDR1 SGHTA, CDR2 FQGNSA. Trimming cost V 5 bases and J 7 bases, with 21 bases left between them. The CDR3 reads CASSPPGSGPGEQYF. CDR3 nucleotides: TGTGCCAGCAGCCCCCCGGGCAGCGGACCGGGGGAGCAGTACTTC. The full variable domain, in which reference TRBV7-2 and TRBJ2-7 provide the parts outside the CDR3, is GAGVSQSPSNKVTEKGKDVELRCDPISGHTALYWYRQSLGQGLEFLIYFQGNSAPDKSGLPSDRFSAERTGGSVSTLTIQRTQQEDSAVYLCASSPPGSGPGEQYFGPGTRLTVT.

This clone was observed a few times. The rearrangement joins TRBV27 to TRBJ1-2; maybe TRBD1 (6 bases). The germline V gene encodes CDR1 MNHEY and CDR2 SMNVEV (reference sequence). This CDR3 has 14 residues. V lost 5 bases, J lost 4 bases, and 14 bases lay in between. CDR3 nucleotides: TGTGCCAGCAGTAGCGACAGGACCGGCTATGGCTACACCTTC. Translating gives CASSSDRTGYGYTF.

The table lists this clone with a few counts. The V call is TRBV2, the J call TRBJ1-5; TRBD1 matches 9 bases. The CDR3 spans 16 residues. After removal of 5 bases from V and 2 bases from J, the junction contained 7 bases not matched to a gene. Germline V gene data show CDR1 as SNHLY and CDR2 as FYNNEI. CDR3 loop: CASSRDRASGNQPQHF. As DNA, the CDR3 is TGTGCCAGCAGTCGGGACAGGGCCAGTGGCAATCAGCCCCAGCATTTT. Looking up the rest from reference TRBV2 and TRBJ1-5 gives the full variable domain: EPEVTQTPSHQVTQMGQEVILRCVPISNHLYFYWYRQILGQKVEFLVSFYNNEISEKSEIFDDQFSVERPDGSNFTLKIRSTKLEDSAMYFCASSRDRASGNQPQHFGDGTRLSIL.

The chain has TRBV11-2 and TRBJ2-7; D might be TRBD1 (5 bases). The CDR3 runs 14 residues. Germline loops: CDR1 SGHAT, CDR2 FQNNGV. With 0 bases removed from V and 6 bases from J, the gap between germline ends came to 12 bases. CDR3 sequence: CASSLDNGAREQYF. CDR3 nucleotides: TGTGCCAGCAGCTTAGATAATGGGGCGCGCGAGCAGTACTTC.

The DNA of the CDR3 is TGTGCCAGCAGTACAAGGACAGGGGGTTCCTACGAGCAGTACTTC. This codes for CASSTRTGGSYEQYF. The J gene is TRBJ2-7, the V gene TRBV6-5; the match to TRBD1 covers 10 bases. The CDR3 length is 15 residues. Trimming cost V 5 bases and J 1 base; bases outside gene matches: 5. Per germline, CDR1 MNHEY and CDR2 SVGAGI.

This chain links TRBV5-6 with TRBJ2-3; D gene uncertain. CDR1 is SGHDT, CDR2 YYEEEE, per germline. The V and J ends lost 6 bases and 4 bases respectively, with 12 bases between them. CDR3 size: 13 residues. The CDR3 reads CASKLRGPDTQYF. In DNA, the CDR3 is TGTGCCAGCAAGTTACGAGGCCCAGATACGCAGTATTTT.

The chain employs TRBV5-1 and TRBJ2-1, with 8 bases matching TRBD2. CDR1 is SGHRS and CDR2 is YFSETQ in the germline V gene. This CDR3 spans 16 amino acids. V lost 4 bases to trimming and J lost 5 bases; unmatched junction nucleotides: 11. CDR3 sequence: CASSRGEAGDHNEQFF. For the CDR3, the DNA is TGCGCCAGCAGCCGCGGAGAAGCGGGGGACCACAATGAGCAGTTCTTC.

This clone has a handful of counts. The CDR3 region is CSVLQSDTQYF. The CDR3 region has the DNA TGCAGCGTCCTACAGTCAGATACGCAGTATTTT. V usage is TRBV29-1 and J usage is TRBJ2-3; D not resolved. Germline CDR1 is SQVTM and CDR2 is ANQGSEA. The CDR3 totals 11 residues. Trimming left V 6 bases short and J 4 bases short, with 8 bases between.

This rearrangement joins TRBV7-2 to TRBJ2-7; tentatively, D is TRBD1 (6 bases). Germline CDR1 SGHTA, CDR2 FQGNSA. V dropped 4 bases and J dropped 2 bases, with 15 bases sitting between them. The CDR3 runs 15 residues. This CDR3 is CASSSQQGNTYEQYF. CDR3 in DNA: TGTGCCAGCAGCTCCCAACAGGGCAATACCTACGAGCAGTACTTC.

The chain has TRBV19 and TRBJ1-2; 8 positions match TRBD1. CDR3 size: 13 residues. Germline V gene sequence: CDR1 LNHDA, CDR2 SQIVND (reference sequence). In nucleotides, the CDR3 is TGTGCTGCAGGACAGGGAAAGAACTATGGCTACACCTTC. Its translation: CAAGQGKNYGYTF.

J is TRBJ2-1 and V is TRBV7-3; tentatively, D is TRBD2 (6 bases). V lost 7 bases and J 9 bases, leaving 16 bases between the germline ends. The CDR3 is 13 residues long. In germline, CDR1 is SGHTA, CDR2 FQGTGA. CDR3: CASNKVGGPEQFF. CDR3 nucleotides: TGTGCCAGCAACAAAGTCGGGGGTCCTGAGCAGTTCTTC.

The chain joins TRBV7-9 to TRBJ1-5; 8 nucleotides line up with TRBD1. CDR3 size: 15 residues. From germline, CDR1 is SEHNR and CDR2 FQNEAQ (reference sequence). The V gene end was trimmed by 5 bases and the J gene end by 5 bases; junction bases not matched to a gene: 8. The CDR3 DNA reads TGTGCCAGCAGCGGAGGGACAGGTACTTATCAGCCCCAGCATTTT. It specifies CASSGGTGTYQPQHF.

V and J are TRBV7-9 and TRBJ1-6; 8 bases are shared with TRBD1. The CDR3 is made up of 16 amino acids. V gave up 4 bases and J gave up 5 bases; unmatched junction bases: 7. From germline, CDR1 is SEHNR and CDR2 FQNEAQ (reference sequence). DNA of the CDR3: TGTGCCAGCAGCTCCGCGGACAGGGCAAATAATTCACCCCTCCACTTT. This codes for CASSSADRANNSPLHF.